The clone carrying this T cell receptor beta chain was seen ten or more times. The CDR3 spans 16 residues. Trimming took off 0 bases at V and 1 base at J, with 14 bases between the two ends. Looked up from germline, CDR1 is SGHRS and CDR2 is YFSETQ. This entry comes from a study of regulatory T cells in long-lasting Graves disease. Indicated time point: newly diagnosed GD, antithyroid drugs for less than 3 months. Extracted PBMC RNA gave rise to the TCR library. Arm-PCR of CDR3 regions and iRepertoire HTBI primers were the basis on which TCR beta libraries were built. Each CDR3 protein gets one entry after TCRdb re-called the multiplex PCR reads with MiXCR. This sample has about 370,000 distinct CDR3 sequences, with around 16% found just once.

Material: peripheral blood mononuclear cells (PBMCs), obtained at new diagnosis, from a patient treated with antithyroid drugs. The clonotype comes from a female donor with Graves disease. This rearrangement joins TRBV5-1 to TRBJ2-7; D is unclear. Here the CDR3 reads CASSLAWATSSYEQYF. DNA for the CDR3: TGCGCCAGCAGCTTGGCCTGGGCAACCTCTTCCTACGAGCAGTACTTC. The full variable domain, rest sourced from reference TRBV5-1 and TRBJ2-7, is KAGVTQTPRYLIKTRGQQVTLSCSPISGHRSVSWYQQTPGQGLQFLFEYFSETQRNKGNFPGRFSGRQFSNSRSEMNVSTLELGDSALYLCASSLAWATSSYEQYFGPGTRLTVT.